These T cell receptor beta chains were read from a single sample in a study of T cell repertoires in cytomegalovirus infection. TCRdb independently ran MiXCR on the reads; one entry per CDR3 protein. The data show fewer than 950,000 distinct CDR3 sequences, about 31% seen once. Their cognate antigens are unknown. The sample here was cultured CD8+ T cells from PBMCs, taken from culture after CMV antigen stimulation. These receptors all come from a human donor in good health (CMV status not recorded). Some clones in this sample may be carry-over from other donors' samples. The conserved cysteine and the conserved F or W are not part of the CDR3 here. D genes are given only for firm matches.

12	TRBJ2-2	TRBD1	TRBV7-6	ASTGQANTGELF
14	TRBJ2-3	TRBD2	TRBV19	ASTPLSGGLPDTQY
13	TRBJ2-7	TRBD1	TRBV7-6	ASSLDRGPTYEQY
14	TRBJ1-6	NA	TRBV7-6	ASHPGARPYNSPLH
12	TRBJ1-1	TRBD1	TRBV2	ASRHRGGNTEAF
13	TRBJ2-3	NA	TRBV29-1	SVEDHSRSTDTQY
14	TRBJ2-7	NA	TRBV4-1	ASSQDPGVIAYEQY
13	TRBJ1-5	NA	TRBV10-3	AISESGSNNQPQH
14	TRBJ1-1	NA	TRBV6-1	ASSEALEQTYTEAF
14	TRBJ2-5	TRBD2	TRBV6-5	ASSYTSGGALETQY
12	TRBJ2-7	NA	TRBV13	ASSLAPGGHEQY
13	TRBJ2-3	NA	TRBV12-3/TRBV12-4	ASREGLSSTDTQY
13	TRBJ1-6	NA	TRBV27	ASSLRPPYRDTLH
15	TRBJ1-6	NA	TRBV15	ATSRGPGSSYNSPLH
12	TRBJ1-1	TRBD1	TRBV19	ASSIEDRGSEAF
13	TRBJ1-6	NA	TRBV2	ASSEVQGTNSPLH
15	TRBJ1-5	NA	TRBV23-1	ASSQSQGLRRGQPQH
13	TRBJ1-5	TRBD1	TRBV4-1	ASSASDRGNQPQH
11	TRBJ2-5	NA	TRBV12-3/TRBV12-4	ASSFGPQETQY
16	TRBJ1-1	NA	TRBV4-1	ASSHEGTSQRVNTEAF
13	TRBJ1-2	NA	TRBV7-6	ASSLDQVGVYGYT
11	TRBJ2-3	NA	TRBV24-1	ATSDRDRYTQY
15	TRBJ2-3	TRBD2	TRBV6-5	ASSYSLAGASTDTQY
13	TRBJ1-4	NA	TRBV2	ASSGGSNSQEKLF
12	TRBJ2-2	NA	TRBV7-6	ASRSAGSTGELF
13	TRBJ1-1	NA	TRBV3-1	ASSQELGLDTEAF
13	TRBJ2-7	NA	TRBV19	ASSIGESIVYEQY
13	TRBJ1-4	TRBD1	TRBV7-9	ASSTTDRGGEKLF
15	TRBJ2-3	TRBD1	TRBV15	ATSTDRDRLITDTQY
13	TRBJ2-7	TRBD2	TRBV10-2	ASSESGGGLYEQY
9	TRBJ1-1	NA	TRBV27	ATKRDTEAF
15	TRBJ2-3	NA	TRBV28	ASSSPLLEAEDHTQY
12	TRBJ1-2	TRBD1	TRBV11-2	ASDRGQGPYGYT
11	TRBJ1-1	NA	TRBV6-1	ATPGPWGTEAF
14	TRBJ2-3	NA	TRBV12-5	ASGLAGSASTDTQY
12	TRBJ2-7	TRBD1	TRBV27	ASSLSGTGNEQY
15	TRBJ2-3	NA	TRBV5-4	ASSSGLARSRADTQY
13	TRBJ1-6	NA	TRBV28	ASSFRGGGDSPLH
13	TRBJ2-1	TRBD1	TRBV7-2	ASSSRDRAHNEQF
13	TRBJ2-6	NA	TRBV20-1	SARDLPSGANVLT
13	TRBJ2-5	TRBD2	TRBV27	ASSLSGGDSETQY
15	TRBJ2-3	NA	TRBV15	ATSGRITSGGTDTQY